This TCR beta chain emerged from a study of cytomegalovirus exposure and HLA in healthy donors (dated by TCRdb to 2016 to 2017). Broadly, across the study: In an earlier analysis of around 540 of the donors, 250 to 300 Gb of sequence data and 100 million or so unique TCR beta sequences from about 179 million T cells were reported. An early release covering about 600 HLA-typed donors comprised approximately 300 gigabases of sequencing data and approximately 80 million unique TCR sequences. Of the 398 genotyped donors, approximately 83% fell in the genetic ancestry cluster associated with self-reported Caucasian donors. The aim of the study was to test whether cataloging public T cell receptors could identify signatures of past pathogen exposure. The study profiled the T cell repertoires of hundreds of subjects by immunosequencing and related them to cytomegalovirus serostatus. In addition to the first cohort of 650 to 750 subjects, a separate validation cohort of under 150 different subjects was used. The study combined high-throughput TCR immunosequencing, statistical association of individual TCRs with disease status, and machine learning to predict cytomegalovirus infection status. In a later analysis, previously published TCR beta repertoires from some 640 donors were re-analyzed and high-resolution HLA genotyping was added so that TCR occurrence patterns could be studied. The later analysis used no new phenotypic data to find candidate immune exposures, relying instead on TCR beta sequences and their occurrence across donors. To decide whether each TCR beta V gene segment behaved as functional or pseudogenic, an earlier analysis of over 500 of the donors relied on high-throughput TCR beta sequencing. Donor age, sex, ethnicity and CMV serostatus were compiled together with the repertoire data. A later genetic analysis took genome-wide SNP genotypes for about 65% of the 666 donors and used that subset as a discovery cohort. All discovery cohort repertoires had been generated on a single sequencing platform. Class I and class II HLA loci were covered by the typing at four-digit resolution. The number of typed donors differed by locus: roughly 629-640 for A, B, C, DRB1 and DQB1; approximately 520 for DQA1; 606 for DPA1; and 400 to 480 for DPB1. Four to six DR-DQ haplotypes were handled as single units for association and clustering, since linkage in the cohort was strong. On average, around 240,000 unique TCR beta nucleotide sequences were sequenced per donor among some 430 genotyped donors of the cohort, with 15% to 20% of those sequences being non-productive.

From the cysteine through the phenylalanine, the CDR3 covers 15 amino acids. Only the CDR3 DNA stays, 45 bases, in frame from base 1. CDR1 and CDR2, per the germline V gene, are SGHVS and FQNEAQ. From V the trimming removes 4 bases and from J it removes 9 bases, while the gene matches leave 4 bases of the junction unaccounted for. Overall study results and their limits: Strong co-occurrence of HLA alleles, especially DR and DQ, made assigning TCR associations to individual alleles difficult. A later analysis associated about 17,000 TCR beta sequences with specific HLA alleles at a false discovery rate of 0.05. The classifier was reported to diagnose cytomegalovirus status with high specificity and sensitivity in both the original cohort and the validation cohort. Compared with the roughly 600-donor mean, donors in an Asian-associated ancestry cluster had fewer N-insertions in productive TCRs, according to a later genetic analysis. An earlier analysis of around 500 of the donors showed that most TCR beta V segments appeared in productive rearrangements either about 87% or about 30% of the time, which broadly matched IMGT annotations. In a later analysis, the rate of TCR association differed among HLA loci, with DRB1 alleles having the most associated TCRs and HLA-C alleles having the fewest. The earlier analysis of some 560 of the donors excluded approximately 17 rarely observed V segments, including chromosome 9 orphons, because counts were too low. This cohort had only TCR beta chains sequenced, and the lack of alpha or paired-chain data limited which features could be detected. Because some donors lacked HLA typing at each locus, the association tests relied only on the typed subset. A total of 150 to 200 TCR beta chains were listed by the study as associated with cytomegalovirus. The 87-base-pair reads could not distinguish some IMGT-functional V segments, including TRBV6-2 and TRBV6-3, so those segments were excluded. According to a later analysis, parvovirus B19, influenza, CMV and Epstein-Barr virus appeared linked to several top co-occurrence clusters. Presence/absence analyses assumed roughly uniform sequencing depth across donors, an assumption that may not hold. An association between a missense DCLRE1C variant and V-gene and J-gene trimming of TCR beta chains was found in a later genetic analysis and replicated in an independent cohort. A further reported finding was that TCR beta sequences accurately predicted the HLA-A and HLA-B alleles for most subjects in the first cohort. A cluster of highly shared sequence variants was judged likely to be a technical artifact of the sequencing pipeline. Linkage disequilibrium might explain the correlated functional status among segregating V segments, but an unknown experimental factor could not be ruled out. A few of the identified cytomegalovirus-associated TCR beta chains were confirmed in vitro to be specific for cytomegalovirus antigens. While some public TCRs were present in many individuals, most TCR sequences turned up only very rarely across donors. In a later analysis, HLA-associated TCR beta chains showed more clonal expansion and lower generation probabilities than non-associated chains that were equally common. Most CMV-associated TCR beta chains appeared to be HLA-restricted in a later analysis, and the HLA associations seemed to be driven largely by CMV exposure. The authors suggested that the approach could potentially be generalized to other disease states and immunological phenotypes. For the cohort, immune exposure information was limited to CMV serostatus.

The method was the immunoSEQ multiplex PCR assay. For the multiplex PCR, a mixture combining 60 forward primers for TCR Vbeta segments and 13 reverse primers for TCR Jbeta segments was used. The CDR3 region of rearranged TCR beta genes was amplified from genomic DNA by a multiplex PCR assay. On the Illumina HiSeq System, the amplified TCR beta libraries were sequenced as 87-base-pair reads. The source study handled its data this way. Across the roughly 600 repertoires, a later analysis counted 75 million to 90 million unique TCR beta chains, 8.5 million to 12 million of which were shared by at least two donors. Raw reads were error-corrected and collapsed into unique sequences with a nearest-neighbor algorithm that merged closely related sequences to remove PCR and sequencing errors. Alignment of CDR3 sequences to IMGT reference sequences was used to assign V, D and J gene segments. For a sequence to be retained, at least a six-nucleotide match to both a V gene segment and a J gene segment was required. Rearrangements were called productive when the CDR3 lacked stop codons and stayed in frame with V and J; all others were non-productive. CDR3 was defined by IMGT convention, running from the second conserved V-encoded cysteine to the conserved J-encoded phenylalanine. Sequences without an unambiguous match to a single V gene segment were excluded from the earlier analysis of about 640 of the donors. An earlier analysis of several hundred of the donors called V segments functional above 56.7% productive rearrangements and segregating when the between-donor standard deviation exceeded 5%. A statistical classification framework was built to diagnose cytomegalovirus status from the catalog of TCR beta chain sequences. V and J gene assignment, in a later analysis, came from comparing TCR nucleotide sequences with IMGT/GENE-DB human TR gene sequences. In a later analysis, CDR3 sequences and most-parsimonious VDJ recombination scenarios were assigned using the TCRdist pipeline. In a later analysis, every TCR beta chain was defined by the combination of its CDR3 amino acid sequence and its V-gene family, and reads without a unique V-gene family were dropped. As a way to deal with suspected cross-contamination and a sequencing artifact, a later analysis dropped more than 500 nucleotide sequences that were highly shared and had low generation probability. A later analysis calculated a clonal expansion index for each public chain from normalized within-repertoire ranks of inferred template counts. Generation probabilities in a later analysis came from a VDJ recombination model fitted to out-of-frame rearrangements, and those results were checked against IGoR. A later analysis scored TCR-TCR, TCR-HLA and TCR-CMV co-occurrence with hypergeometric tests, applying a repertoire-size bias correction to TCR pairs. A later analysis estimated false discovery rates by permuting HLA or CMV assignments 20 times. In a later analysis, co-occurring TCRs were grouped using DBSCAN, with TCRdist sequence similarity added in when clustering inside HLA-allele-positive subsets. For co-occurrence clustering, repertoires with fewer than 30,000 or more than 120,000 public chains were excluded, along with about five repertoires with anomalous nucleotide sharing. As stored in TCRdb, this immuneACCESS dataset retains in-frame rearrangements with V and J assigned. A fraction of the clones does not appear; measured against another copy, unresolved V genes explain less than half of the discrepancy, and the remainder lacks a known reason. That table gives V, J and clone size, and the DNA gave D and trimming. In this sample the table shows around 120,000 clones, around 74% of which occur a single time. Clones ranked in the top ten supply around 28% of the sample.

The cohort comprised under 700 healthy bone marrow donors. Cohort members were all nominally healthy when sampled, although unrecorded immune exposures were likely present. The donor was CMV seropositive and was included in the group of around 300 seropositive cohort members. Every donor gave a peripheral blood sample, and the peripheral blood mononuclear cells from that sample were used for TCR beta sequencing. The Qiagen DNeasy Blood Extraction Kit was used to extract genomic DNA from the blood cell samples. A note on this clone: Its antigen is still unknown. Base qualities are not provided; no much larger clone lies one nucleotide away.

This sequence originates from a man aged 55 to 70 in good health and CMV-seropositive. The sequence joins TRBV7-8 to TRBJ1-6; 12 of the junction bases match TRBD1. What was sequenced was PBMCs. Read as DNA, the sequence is TGTGCCAGCAGCTCGGGACAGGGGGCGAGTTCACCCCTCCACTTT. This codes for CASSSGQGASSPLHF.